This entry lists 3 T cell receptor beta chains sequenced from one sample in a study of vaccination and CD4 T cells after COVID-19. Their antigen targets remain unknown. As for treatment: approximately nine-day PBMC culture with coronavirus spike peptide pools or control peptides (ViraFEST assay). Cultured CD4+ T-cell DNA underwent Oncomine TCR Beta short-read sequencing. In TCRdb, the PCR reads were re-called with MiXCR into one record per CDR3 protein. The sample contains about 15,000 distinct CDR3 sequences, around 48% of which appear only once. The specimen sequenced was CD4+ T cells from blood, cultured in vitro. These receptors came from a human donor who had recovered from COVID-19.

The V and J genes are TRBV2 and TRBJ2-2; 9 nucleotides align to TRBD2. This CDR3 region has 15 residues. The germline V gene encodes CDR1 SNHLY and CDR2 FYNNEI. Trimming at V came to 3 bases and at J to 3 bases, leaving 2 bases not matched to a gene. The CDR3 region has the DNA TGTGCCAGCAGTGAGACTAGCGGATACACCGGGGAGCTGTTTTTT. Translation: CASSETSGYTGELFF.

This chain links TRBV15 with TRBJ1-6, with D perhaps matching TRBD1 (5 bases). There are 19 residues in the CDR3. Trimming removed 4 bases at V and 3 bases at J, with 22 bases between. Germline CDR1 LNHNV, CDR2 YYDKDF (reference sequence). CDR3 in DNA: TGTGCCACCAGCACCTCCCCGGTCCAGGGATCACTCTATAATTCACCCCTCCACTTT. As protein: CATSTSPVQGSLYNSPLHF.

The CDR3 DNA reads TGTGCCAGCAGACAAGCGGGAGACCCTCAAGAGACCCAGTACTTC. This gives the protein CASRQAGDPQETQYF. V gene TRBV11-2 combines with J gene TRBJ2-5, with 8 nucleotides matching TRBD2. This CDR3 has 15 residues. Per germline, CDR1 SGHAT and CDR2 FQNNGV. V shed 6 bases, J shed 2 bases, and the junction held 8 bases outside the gene matches.